The sequence of this T cell receptor (beta chain) was determined in a study of T cell changes during pregnancy in multiple sclerosis. TCRdb keeps only in-frame clones here, not all; method: immunoSEQ multiplex PCR. This sample yields around 10,000 clones, of which approximately 90% are seen a single time; around 5.5% belongs to the top ten. CDR1 and CDR2 from the germline V gene are LGHNA and YSLEER. The CDR3 is 15 amino acids. Trimming removed 3 bases at V and 3 bases at J, with 14 bases between. The chain employs TRBV4-3 and TRBJ1-1; unclear D gene. The specimen comprised CD8+ T cells from peripheral blood mononuclear cells, sampled in the first trimester of pregnancy. This TCR was recovered from a female donor in good health, enrolled as a control in a pregnancy study. CDR3 sequence reads: CASSQAPDGYTEAFF. The CDR3, as DNA: TGCGCCAGCAGCCAGGCACCTGACGGGTACACTGAAGCTTTCTTT.